Each of the 12 T cell receptor beta chains below was sequenced from the same sample in a study of blood T cell repertoires in COVID-19. Assay used: immunoSEQ multiplex PCR; TCRdb lists only in-frame clones, some missing. This table holds around 250,000 clones, about 90% found once. Sequences were obtained from PBMCs or T cells enriched from blood (not recorded which). These receptors were collected from a man aged 45-65 years who had been exposed to COVID-19.

This clone was picked up a small number of times. The V gene is TRBV5-4, the J gene TRBJ1-1, with D tentatively TRBD1 (6 bases). V dropped 2 bases and J dropped 2 bases, with 13 bases sitting between them. CDR3 length: 15 amino acids. Germline V gene sequence: CDR1 SGHNT, CDR2 YYREEE (reference sequence). DNA for the CDR3: TGTGCCAGCAGCTTCGGACAGCCGGGTAACACTGAAGCTTTCTTT. The encoded protein is CASSFGQPGNTEAFF.

V usage is TRBV18 and J usage is TRBJ2-3; tentative D call: TRBD1 (5 bases). This CDR3 spans 15 amino acids. The germline V and J ends were trimmed by 1 base and 5 bases, with 13 bases remaining between them. CDR1 is KGHSH and CDR2 is LQKENI in the germline V gene. CDR3 amino acids: CASSPLKGLVDTQYF. In DNA, the CDR3 is TGTGCCAGCTCACCACTCAAGGGGCTGGTAGATACGCAGTATTTT.

The J gene is TRBJ2-1, the V gene TRBV11-1; 10 bases map to TRBD2. Germline V gene sequence: CDR1 SGHAT, CDR2 FQDESV (reference sequence). The CDR3 is 15 residues long. J gave up 6 bases and V 5 bases, and 7 bases lay outside the gene matches. The CDR3 DNA sequence: TGTGCCAGCAGCCATGTTAGACTAGCGGGCAATGAGCAGTTCTTC. Protein: CASSHVRLAGNEQFF.

The J gene is TRBJ1-2, the V gene TRBV6-1, with D unclear. Germline-derived CDR1 and CDR2 are MNHNS and SASEGT. The CDR3 runs to 14 residues. The V and J ends lost 3 bases and 5 bases respectively, with 13 bases between them. The CDR3 loop reads CASSDPSLAYGYTF. DNA of the CDR3: TGTGCCAGCAGTGACCCGTCCCTGGCATATGGCTACACCTTC.

V gene TRBV10-3 combines with J gene TRBJ2-7; TRBD1 agrees at 7 bases. Looked up from germline, CDR1 is ENHRY and CDR2 is SYGVKD. The CDR3 totals 14 residues. J gave up 9 bases and V 11 bases, and 19 bases lay outside the gene matches. CDR3 residues: CAVGTGAPTSGQYF. As DNA, the CDR3 is TGTGCCGTGGGTACAGGGGCTCCTACCTCGGGGCAGTACTTC.

The V and J genes are TRBV5-6 and TRBJ2-1; 12 positions agree with TRBD2. In germline, CDR1 is SGHDT, CDR2 YYEEEE. V shed 0 bases, J shed 5 bases, and the junction held 0 bases outside the gene matches. This CDR3 is 15 amino acids long. The CDR3 loop is CASSLGLAGDNEQFF. CDR3 nucleotide sequence: TGTGCCAGCAGCTTGGGACTAGCGGGGGACAATGAGCAGTTCTTC.

V usage is TRBV18 and J usage is TRBJ1-3, with TRBD1 as a possible D gene (5 bases). The CDR3 runs 16 residues. Germline V lookup: CDR1 KGHSH, CDR2 LQKENI. The V end was cut by 2 bases, the J end by 7 bases, with 18 bases between. The DNA for the CDR3 is TGTGCCAGCTCACCAACGTCCGCGGGGGATTCGAACACCATATATTTT. This encodes CASSPTSAGDSNTIYF.

The chain is built from TRBV28 and TRBJ1-4; TRBD1 might be the D (6 bases). V was cut by 6 bases and J by 2 bases, with 13 bases left in between. Germline V gene lookup returns CDR1 MDHEN and CDR2 SYDVKM. The CDR3 has 15 residues. In nucleotides, the CDR3 is TGTGCCAGCAGGAGGGGTAGGGGGACTAATGAAAAACTGTTTTTT. Translation: CASRRGRGTNEKLFF.

This clone appeared a single time. The chain recombines TRBV5-1 with TRBJ1-2; D is ambiguous. CDR1 and CDR2 from the germline V gene are SGHRS and YFSETQ. The germline V and J ends were trimmed by 5 bases and 2 bases, with 7 bases remaining between them. The CDR3 has 12 residues. CDR3 DNA sequence: TGCGCCAGCAGAACAGAGAACTATGGCTACACCTTC. Encoded protein: CASRTENYGYTF.

The DNA for the CDR3 is TGTGCCAGCAGTTTATTCATTACGGGAGGCTACACCTTC. This encodes CASSLFITGGYTF. This chain joins TRBV12-3 or TRBV12-4 and TRBJ1-2; the D is unclear. Between the trimmed V and J ends, which lost 2 bases and 8 bases, there was a span of 12 bases. This CDR3 has 13 amino acids.

V is TRBV5-1 and J is TRBJ1-3; D possibly corresponds to TRBD1 (5 bases). This CDR3 has 14 amino acids. V lost 0 bases and J lost 4, with 8 bases in between. The V gene's germline CDR1 is SGHRS and CDR2 YFSETQ. The DNA for the CDR3 is TGCGCCAGCAGCTTGGGACAGCAGGGAAACACCATATATTTT. This encodes CASSLGQQGNTIYF.

The chain joins TRBV19 to TRBJ2-6; the D is unclear. V gave up 4 bases and J gave up 0 bases, with 7 bases separating them. The CDR3 loop spans 15 amino acids. Germline assignment: CDR1 LNHDA and CDR2 SQIVND (reference sequence). CDR3 region: CASSTTYSGANVLTF. The CDR3 nucleotides read TGTGCCAGTAGTACAACATACTCTGGGGCCAACGTCCTGACTTTC.